This paragraph reports one TCR beta chain. Its target is not known. Germline V gene sequence: CDR1 SEHNR, CDR2 FQNEAQ (reference sequence). CDR3 length equals 16 residues. Trimming shortened V by 5 bases and J by 1 base, and 16 bases separated the two germline ends. This entry comes from a study of regulatory T cells in long-lasting Graves disease. On the study more broadly: Antithyroid drug intake by newly diagnosed Graves' patients had lasted under 3 months.

Combining iRepertoire HTBI primers with Arm-PCR of CDR3 regions, the authors built TCR beta libraries. TCRdb analysed the multiplex PCR reads with MiXCR anew, one entry per CDR3 protein. The sample consists of around 450,000 distinct CDR3 sequences, just under 15% of them appearing once. Time point reported: newly diagnosed GD, antithyroid drugs for less than 3 months. Extracted PBMC RNA gave rise to the TCR library. Notes on the study in general: Whereas 966 public clonotypes were shared by new patients, persistent patients shared more, at some 3,000. Peripheral blood, not thyroid tissue, was the sole material studied.

This sample was also put to use in a study of T cells in Graves' hyperthyroidism and ophthalmopathy. As that report states: Ophthalmopathy, as predicted by the model, came a median about seven months after the prediction.

Source: peripheral blood mononuclear cells (PBMCs), taken at new diagnosis, from a patient treated with antithyroid drugs. This receptor was taken from a woman between 25 and 40 years old with Graves disease. The chain has TRBV7-9 and TRBJ2-3, with D perhaps matching TRBD1 or TRBD2 (6 bases each). As DNA, the CDR3 is TGTGCCAGCAGCATTATTCTGAGGGGGGGCACAGATACGCAGTATTTT. It is translated as CASSIILRGGTDTQYF.